This T cell receptor beta chain was sequenced in a study of T cell repertoires in cytomegalovirus infection. Overall study context: From public TCR beta signatures came an indication of both CMV infection and matching HLA type. Notes on the study in general: HLA-C-restricted, CMV-specific TCR beta clonotypes were dominant ex vivo. Summed frequency of public TCR beta families distinguished CMV carriers with the relevant HLA.

Comments on this clonotype: Its antigen is undetermined.

TCRdb re-derived calls from the reads in MiXCR, one entry per CDR3 protein. The sample yields 150,000 to 200,000 distinct CDR3 sequences, roughly 19% seen once. The CDR3 covers 13 residues. With 3 bases removed from V and 7 bases from J, the gap between germline ends came to 10 bases. Germline V lookup: CDR1 MNHEY, CDR2 SVGAGI. The clonotype originates from a human donor in good health (CMV status not recorded). Some clones in this sample may be carry-over from other donors' samples. The chain joins TRBV6-5 to TRBJ1-5; no reliable D call. Source material: PBMCs. The DNA of the CDR3 is TGTGCCAGCAGTTATACCTCCAAGCAGCCCCAGCATTTT. Its protein product is CASSYTSKQPQHF.